This TCR beta chain was identified during a study of blood T cells in healthy people across ages. A sample-barcoded 5' primer and a J-beta primer mix were used in a second PCR of roughly 6 to 11 cycles. Every cDNA molecule carried a tag from a template-switch adaptor bearing 12 random nucleotides. No fewer than 3 million CDR3-containing paired-end reads came from each sample. TCRdb independently ran MiXCR on the 5' RACE reads; one entry per CDR3 protein. In the table there are fewer than 700,000 distinct CDR3 sequences, 40% to 45% of which are singletons. The donors, all healthy, were Caucasians living in Russia, aged roughly 6 to 100. The CDR3 is 19 amino acids. Per germline, CDR1 SGHVS and CDR2 FQNEAQ. V was clipped by 4 bases and J by 3 bases; unmatched bases: 12.

The rearrangement uses TRBV7-8 and TRBJ2-6; 10 bases match TRBD1. The sample comprised blood. This TCR was sampled from a man older than 75 in good health. CDR3 nucleotide sequence: TGTGCCAGCAGCTCTACGCTGACAGGGGGCGCGGGTGGGGCCAACGTCCTGACTTTC. Translation: CASSSTLTGGAGGANVLTF.